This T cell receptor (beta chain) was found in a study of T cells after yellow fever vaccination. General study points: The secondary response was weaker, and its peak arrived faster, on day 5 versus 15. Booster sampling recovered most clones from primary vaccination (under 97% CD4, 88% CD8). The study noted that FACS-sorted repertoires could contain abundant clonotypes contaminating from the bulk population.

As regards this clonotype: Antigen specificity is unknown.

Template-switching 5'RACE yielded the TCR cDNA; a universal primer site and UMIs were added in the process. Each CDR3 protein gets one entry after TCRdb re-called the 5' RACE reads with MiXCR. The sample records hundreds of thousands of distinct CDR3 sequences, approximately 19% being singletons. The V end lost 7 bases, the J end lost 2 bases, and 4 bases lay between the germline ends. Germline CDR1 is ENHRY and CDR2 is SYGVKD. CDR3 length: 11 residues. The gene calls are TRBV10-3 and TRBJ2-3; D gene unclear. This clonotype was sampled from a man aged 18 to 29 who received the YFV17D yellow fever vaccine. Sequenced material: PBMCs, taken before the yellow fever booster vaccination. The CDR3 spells CAIKSTDTQYF. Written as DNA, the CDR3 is TGTGCCATCAAATCCACAGATACGCAGTATTTT.